This TCR beta chain was observed in a study of blood T cell repertoires in COVID-19. In the study overall: PBMCs, B-cell-depleted T cells, or T cells provided the cDNA or gDNA that made up the material.

This clone has only one observation. Per the study methods: Reference gene primer amplification yielded estimated nucleated cell counts. Libraries were prepared by immunoSEQ multiplex PCR; TCRdb keeps only in-frame clonotypes and omits some of them. V and J calls and clone size follow that table, whereas D and trimming were derived from the DNA. The sample includes around 270,000 clones, 75% to 90% of them seen just once. Trimming left V 5 bases short and J 0 bases short, with 14 bases between. CDR1 is SQVTM, CDR2 ANQGSEA, per germline. CDR3 length equals 15 residues. This clonotype was sampled from a man aged 30 to 39 with acute or convalescent COVID-19. Material for sequencing was peripheral blood. The chain has TRBV29-1 and TRBJ2-4; tentative D call: TRBD1 (6 bases). CDR3 sequence reads: CSVMSDRLAKNIQYF. The CDR3 coding sequence is TGCAGCGTTATGTCCGACAGGCTAGCCAAAAACATTCAGTACTTC. Together with reference TRBV29-1 and TRBJ2-4, the CDR3 gives the full variable domain: SAVISQKPSRDICQRGTSLTIQCQVDSQVTMMFWYRQQPGQSLTLIATANQGSEATYESGFVIDKFPISRPNLTFSTLTVSNMSPEDSSIYLCSVMSDRLAKNIQYFGAGTRLSVL.